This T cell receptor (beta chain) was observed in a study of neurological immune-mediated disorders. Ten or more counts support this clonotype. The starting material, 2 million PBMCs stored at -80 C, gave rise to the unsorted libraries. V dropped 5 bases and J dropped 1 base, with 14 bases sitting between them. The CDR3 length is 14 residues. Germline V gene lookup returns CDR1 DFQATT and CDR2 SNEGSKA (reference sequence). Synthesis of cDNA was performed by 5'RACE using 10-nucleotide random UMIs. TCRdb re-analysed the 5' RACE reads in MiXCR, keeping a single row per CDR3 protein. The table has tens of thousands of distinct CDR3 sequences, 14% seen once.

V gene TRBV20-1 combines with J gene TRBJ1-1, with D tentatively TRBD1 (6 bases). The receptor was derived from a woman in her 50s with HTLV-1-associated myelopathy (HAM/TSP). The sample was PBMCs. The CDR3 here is CSAPDPRGNTEAFF. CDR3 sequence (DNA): TGCAGTGCTCCAGATCCCAGGGGGAACACTGAAGCTTTCTTT.